This entry features one T cell receptor beta chain sequence. What antigen it recognizes has not been identified. No base-level quality is on record; no much larger clone is a single base apart. For sequencing of the TCRbeta CDR3 region, genomic DNA was extracted from the sorted cells. TCRbeta CDR3 regions were sequenced using the immunoSEQ Assay. TCRdb's version of the immuneACCESS table is confined to in-frame rearrangements and falls short of the full clone set. An unresolved V gene accounts for under half of the shortfall where checked; the remainder is of unknown origin. Across this sample there are 50,000 to 70,000 clones, with around 81% seen only once. The ten largest clones represent roughly 3% of the sample. This sample is part of a study of OX40 agonist ivuxolimab in advanced cancers. Broadly, across the study: Ivuxolimab was an agonistic, fully human IgG2 monoclonal antibody directed against OX40 (CD134), a costimulatory receptor. Intravenous ivuxolimab was administered to patients every 2 weeks at six dose levels: 0.01, 0.1, 0.3, 1.5, 3 and 10 mg/kg. Of the 50 or so patients in dose escalation, 19 had hepatocellular carcinoma, about 15 had melanoma, 9 had renal cell carcinoma and 9 had head and neck cancer. In the dose-escalation cohort, approximately 82% of patients were male, and the mean age was roughly 60 years with a range of roughly 20 to 79. Prior anti-PD-1, anti-PD-L1 or anti-CTLA-4 therapy was permitted, and approximately 40% of dose-escalation patients had received checkpoint inhibitors. Partial responses occurred in three dose-escalation patients: two with cutaneous melanoma and one with hepatocellular carcinoma. The point of sequencing TCRbeta in the periphery was to test whether ivuxolimab changed TCR sequence diversity and drove clonal T-cell expansion. The paper reports the monotherapy dose-escalation portion (N of about 50 patients) of the phase I ivuxolimab trial.

V ends up 1 base short and J 5 bases short, with an unmatched junction base count of 5. Inclusive of the bounding cysteine and phenylalanine, the CDR3 is 16 residues long. Of the read, only the CDR3 DNA is kept; its 48 bases are in frame from base 1. Looking up the germline V gene (reference sequence) yields CDR1 SGHKS and CDR2 YYEKEE. The trial excluded patients who had a history of autoimmune disease or who were on systemic immunosuppression. Peripheral blood for TCR sequencing was drawn from every dose cohort at baseline, at cycle 4 day 1 and at cycle 7 day 1. The samples were drawn from a first-in-human, open-label, multicenter phase I dose-escalation trial of ivuxolimab. Adults with locally advanced or metastatic melanoma, renal cell, hepatocellular, or head and neck squamous cell carcinoma were enrolled in the trial. Before TCR sequencing, CD4+ and CD8+ T cells were separately sorted from peripheral blood.

The investigation overall reported the following: At doses of 0.1 to 3.0 mg/kg, clonal expansion of both CD4+ and CD8+ blood T cells was observed from baseline to week 6. Low levels of normalized T-cell clonal expansion were also seen in some patients who did not respond. The antigen specificity of the clonally expanded peripheral T cells was not determined. In the 0.1-3.0 mg/kg groups, partial responders had among the lowest normalized peripheral clonal expansion, particularly in CD8+ T cells. On average, CD8+ T cells showed more expanded clones than CD4+ T cells after ivuxolimab.

The chain joins TRBV5-5 to TRBJ2-3, with 12 central nucleotides matching TRBD2. Sequenced here: CD4+ or CD8+ T cells sorted from blood, sampled in a trial of the OX40 agonist ivuxolimab. The clonotype comes from an adult with an advanced solid tumor such as melanoma, head and neck, liver or kidney cancer. The nucleotides read TGTGCCAGCAGCTTGACTAGCGGGGGGCAGGGAGATACGCAGTATTTT. It is translated as CASSLTSGGQGDTQYF.